This T cell receptor beta chain was captured in a study of tumor and adjacent non-tumor tissue in lung cancer (dated by TCRdb to the late 2010s). About the investigation overall: Patients with adenocarcinoma (around eleven), squamous cell carcinoma (2) and small cell lung cancer (1) were included in the cohort. Using bulk TCRbeta repertoires from some 16 lung cancer patients, the study set lung tumor tissue side by side with matched distant non-tumor lung tissue. A total of fewer than 150 million productive TCRbeta reads were generated by sequencing, corresponding to an average of about 4.17 million reads per sample. TCRbeta CDR3 sequencing was performed on thirty paired specimens, with one tumor sample and one normal lung sample collected per patient. Ages among the 15 or so patients ranged from roughly 31 to 85 years, there were about ten men and 5 women, and disease was at TNM stage I to III.

RNA was extracted from bulk unsorted tissue and checked for quality with a NanoDrop ND-1000 and an Agilent 2100. Distant non-tumor tissue taken more than 3 cm from the tumor edge was used as the normal lung sample. All donors had newly diagnosed lung cancer, had not received prior chemotherapy, and were admitted for thoracic surgery in China between August and November 2014. The study excluded patients who had received radiotherapy or chemotherapy before or who had another cancer at the same time. Pieces of surgical tissue measuring about 1-2.2 cm3 were kept in RNAlater solution and stored at -80 degrees C until use. This clonotype came up a few times. This clone's antigen is unknown. At one end the junction does not follow the germline gene, possibly because of a read error. The protocol used for the library was multiplex PCR. TCRdb shows the sequencer as Illumina HiSeq 2500. TCRbeta libraries were built by three rounds of nested PCR using primers (Table S4), following protocols modified from ARM-PCR. Before sequencing, PCR products in the 200-500 bp range were cut out of the gel and cleaned up using the QIAquick gel extraction kit. The original methods were these. Trimmomatic was used to clean the reads, FLASH merged the cleaned reads into complete CDR3 sequences, and MiTCR assigned the sequences to V(D)J germline segments. Clonal diversity was calculated as the inverse Simpson's index using VDJtools. In-frame sequences without a premature stop codon were defined as productive reads. TCRdb trimmed the raw reads at Q25, called clones with MiXCR and kept productive beta chains. Entries are consolidated by CDR3 protein sequence, retaining the most common genes and DNA. The V and J calls and clone size are TCRdb's, not the authors'. This sample is represented by over 80,000 distinct CDR3 sequences; around 80% of them were singletons. The ten largest account for about a fifth of the sample.

On the study overall, not on this receptor specifically: Because peripheral blood was not sequenced, blood TCRbeta repertoires in the lung cancer patients of the study were not examined. Neither the sequencing platform nor unique molecular identifiers are mentioned in the methods. Significantly higher TCR diversity (inverse Simpson) was observed in tumor tissue than in normal lung tissue (approximately 440 vs 150, P = 0.0075, Mann-Whitney U test). Only around 15 patients were included in the cohort, and the need for larger samples and more detailed clinical data was noted by the authors. The top 100 clones made up a significantly larger cumulative share of the repertoire in normal lung than in tumor tissue. Significantly higher TCR diversity was found in younger patients, and higher tumor TCR diversity was associated with shorter overall and disease-free survival.

The CDR3 numbers 15 residues from cysteine through phenylalanine. Of all the DNA, just the CDR3 is kept, 45 bases in frame from base 1. The clonotype comes from a woman in her forties or fifties with non-small cell lung cancer. The specimen sequenced was distant non-tumor lung tissue. The chain links TRBV12-3 or TRBV12-4 with TRBJ2-2, with TRBD1 identical over 9 junction bases. CDR3 sequence: CANSAGTGLTGELFF. The bases are TGTGCCAACAGTGCCGGGACAGGGCTTACGGGGGAGCTATTTTTT.